This TCR beta chain was captured in a study of tumour-infiltrating T cells in Burkitt lymphoma. Study as a whole: Productive clonality predicted overall and progression-free survival.

This table comes from immunoSEQ multiplex PCR, and its TCRdb copy is limited to in-frame clones, with some not included. This sample has roughly 9,200 clones, with approximately 56% found just once. Germline V gene lookup returns CDR1 SGHVS and CDR2 FQNEAQ. Trimming removed 2 bases at V and 5 bases at J, with 9 bases between. This CDR3 has 13 amino acids. This TCR was sampled from a human donor with diffuse large B-cell lymphoma. The sequencing sample was made of tumor tissue. The chain is built from TRBV7-8 and TRBJ1-1; D remains ambiguous. The CDR3 DNA follows: TGTGCCAGCAGCTTATCCACGGTGACTGAAGCTTTCTTT. It specifies CASSLSTVTEAFF.